This entry lists 2 T cell receptor beta chains sequenced from one sample in a study of identical twins. TCRdb reprocessed the 5' RACE reads with MiXCR, giving one entry per CDR3 protein. The table lists about 900,000 distinct CDR3 sequences, 9% to 15% of them singletons. This sample also appeared in a second study, on yellow fever vaccine responses in identical twins.

The sample taken for sequencing was PBMCs. The source of these receptors is a woman between 18 and 29 years old in good health.

The chain has TRBV2 and TRBJ2-3; TRBD2 matches at 13 bases. After removal of 6 bases from V and 4 bases from J, the junction contained 10 bases not matched to a gene. Germline V gene lookup returns CDR1 SNHLY and CDR2 FYNNEI. This CDR3 region has 17 residues. CDR3 DNA: TGTGCCAGCAGCGAACATACTAGCGGGAGGGCCGCAGATACGCAGTATTTT. Residues: CASSEHTSGRAADTQYF.

V and J are TRBV11-2 and TRBJ2-1; 13 nucleotides match TRBD2. The trim removed 4 bases at V and 3 bases at J, leaving 6 bases unmatched. The CDR3 is 17 residues long. The germline gives CDR1 SGHAT, CDR2 FQNNGV. As DNA, the CDR3 is TGTGCCAGCAGCTCACGACTAGCGGGAGGTCTCTACAATGAGCAGTTCTTC. This encodes CASSSRLAGGLYNEQFF.